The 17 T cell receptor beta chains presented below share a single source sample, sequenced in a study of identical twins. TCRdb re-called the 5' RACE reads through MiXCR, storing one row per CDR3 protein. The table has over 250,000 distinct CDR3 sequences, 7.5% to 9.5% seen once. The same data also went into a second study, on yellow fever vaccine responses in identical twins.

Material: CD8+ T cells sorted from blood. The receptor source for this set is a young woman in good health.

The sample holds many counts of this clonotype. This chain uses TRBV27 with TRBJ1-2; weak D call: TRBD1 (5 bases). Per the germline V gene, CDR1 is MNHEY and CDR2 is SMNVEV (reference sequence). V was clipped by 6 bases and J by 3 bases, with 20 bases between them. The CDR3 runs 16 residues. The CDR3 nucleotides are TGTGCCAGCAGCGAAGGGGCAACTGTTCGGCACTATGGCTACACCTTC. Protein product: CASSEGATVRHYGYTF.

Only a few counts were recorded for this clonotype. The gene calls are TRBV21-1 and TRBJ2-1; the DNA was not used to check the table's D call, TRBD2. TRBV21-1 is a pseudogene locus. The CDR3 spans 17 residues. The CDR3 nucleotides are TGTGCCAGCAGCAGTGACTACGGAGGTGGCTCCTACAATGAGCAGTTCTTC. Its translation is CASSSDYGGGSYNEQFF.

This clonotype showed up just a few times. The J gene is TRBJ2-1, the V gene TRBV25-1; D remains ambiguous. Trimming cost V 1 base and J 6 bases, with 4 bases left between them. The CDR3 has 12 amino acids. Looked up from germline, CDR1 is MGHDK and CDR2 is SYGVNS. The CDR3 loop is CASSESLNEQFF. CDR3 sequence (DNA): TGTGCCAGCAGTGAATCTCTCAATGAGCAGTTCTTC. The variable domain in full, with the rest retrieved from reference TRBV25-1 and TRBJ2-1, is EADIYQTPRYLVIGTGKKITLECSQTMGHDKMYWYQQDPGMELHLIHYSYGVNSTEKGDLSSESTVSRIRTEHFPLTLESARPSHTSQYLCASSESLNEQFFGPGTRLTVL.

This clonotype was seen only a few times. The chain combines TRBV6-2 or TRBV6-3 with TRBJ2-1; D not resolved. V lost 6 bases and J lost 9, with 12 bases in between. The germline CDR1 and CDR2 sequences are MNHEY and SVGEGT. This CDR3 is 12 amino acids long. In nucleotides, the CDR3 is TGTGCCAGCAGCTACGTACGGTTTGAGCAGTTCTTC. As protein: CASSYVRFEQFF.

The CDR3 loop reads CASSQGIAGDLDNEQFF. The CDR3 DNA follows: TGCGCCAGCAGCCAAGGGATTGCTGGGGACTTAGACAATGAGCAGTTCTTC. The V and J genes are TRBV4-3 and TRBJ2-1, with a possible D match to TRBD2 (6 bases). This CDR3 contains 17 residues. Between the trimmed V and J ends, which lost 1 base and 5 bases, there was a span of 18 bases. Germline CDR1 is LGHNA and CDR2 is YSLEER.

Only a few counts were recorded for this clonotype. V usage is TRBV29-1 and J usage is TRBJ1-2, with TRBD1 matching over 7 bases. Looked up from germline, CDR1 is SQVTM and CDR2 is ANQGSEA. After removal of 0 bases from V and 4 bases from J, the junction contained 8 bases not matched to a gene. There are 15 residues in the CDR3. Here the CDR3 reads CSVEDVETGVYGYTF. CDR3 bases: TGCAGCGTTGAAGATGTGGAAACAGGGGTCTATGGCTACACCTTC. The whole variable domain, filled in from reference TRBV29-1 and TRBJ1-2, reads SAVISQKPSRDICQRGTSLTIQCQVDSQVTMMFWYRQQPGQSLTLIATANQGSEATYESGFVIDKFPISRPNLTFSTLTVSNMSPEDSSIYLCSVEDVETGVYGYTFGSGTRLTVV.

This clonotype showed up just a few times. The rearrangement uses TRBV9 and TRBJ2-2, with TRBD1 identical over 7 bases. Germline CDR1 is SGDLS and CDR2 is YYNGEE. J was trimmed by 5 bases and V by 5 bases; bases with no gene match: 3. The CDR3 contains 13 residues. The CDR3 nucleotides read TGTGCCAGCAGAGGGGGCGCGACCGGGGAGCTGTTTTTT. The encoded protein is CASRGGATGELFF.

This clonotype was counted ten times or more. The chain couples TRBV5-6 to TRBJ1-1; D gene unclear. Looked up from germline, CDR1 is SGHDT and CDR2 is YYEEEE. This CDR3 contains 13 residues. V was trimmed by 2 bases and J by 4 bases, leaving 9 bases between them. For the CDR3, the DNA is TGTGCCAGCAGCTTTGTCGTGAGCACTGAAGCTTTCTTT. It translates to CASSFVVSTEAFF. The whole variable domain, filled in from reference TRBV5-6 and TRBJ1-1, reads DAGVTQSPTHLIKTRGQQVTLRCSPKSGHDTVSWYQQALGQGPQFIFQYYEEEERQRGNFPDRFSGHQFPNYSSELNVNALLLGDSALYLCASSFVVSTEAFFGQGTRLTVV.

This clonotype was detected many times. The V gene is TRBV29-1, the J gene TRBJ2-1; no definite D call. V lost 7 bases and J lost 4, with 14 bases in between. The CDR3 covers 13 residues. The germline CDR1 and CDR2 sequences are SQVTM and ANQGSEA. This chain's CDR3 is CSACWPGYNEQFF. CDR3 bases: TGCAGCGCCTGTTGGCCAGGTTACAATGAGCAGTTCTTC.

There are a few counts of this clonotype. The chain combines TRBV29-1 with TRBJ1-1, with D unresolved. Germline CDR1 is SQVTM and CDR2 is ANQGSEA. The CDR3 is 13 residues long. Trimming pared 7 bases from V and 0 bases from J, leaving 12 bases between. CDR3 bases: TGCAGCGCCGATTTAGTAATGAACACTGAAGCTTTCTTT. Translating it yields CSADLVMNTEAFF.

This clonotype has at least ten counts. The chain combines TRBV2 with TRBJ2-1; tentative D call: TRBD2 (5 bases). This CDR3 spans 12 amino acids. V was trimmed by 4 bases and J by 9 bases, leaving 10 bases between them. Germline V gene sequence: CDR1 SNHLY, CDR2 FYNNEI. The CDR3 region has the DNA TGTGCCAGCAGTGTAATAGCGCCTGAGCAGTTCTTC. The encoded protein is CASSVIAPEQFF.

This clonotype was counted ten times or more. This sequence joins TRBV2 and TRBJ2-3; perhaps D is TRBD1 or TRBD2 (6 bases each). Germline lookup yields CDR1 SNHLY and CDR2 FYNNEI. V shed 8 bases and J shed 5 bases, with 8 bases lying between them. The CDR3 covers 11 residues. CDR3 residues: CASGGGDTQYF. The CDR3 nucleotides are TGTGCCAGCGGAGGGGGAGATACGCAGTATTTT.

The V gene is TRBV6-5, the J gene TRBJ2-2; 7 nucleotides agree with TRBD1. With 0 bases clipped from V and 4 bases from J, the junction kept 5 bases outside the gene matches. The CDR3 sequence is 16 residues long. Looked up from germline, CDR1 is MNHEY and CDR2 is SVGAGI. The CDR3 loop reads CASSYSVTGLTGELFF. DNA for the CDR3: TGTGCCAGCAGTTACTCGGTGACAGGGCTCACCGGGGAGCTGTTTTTT.

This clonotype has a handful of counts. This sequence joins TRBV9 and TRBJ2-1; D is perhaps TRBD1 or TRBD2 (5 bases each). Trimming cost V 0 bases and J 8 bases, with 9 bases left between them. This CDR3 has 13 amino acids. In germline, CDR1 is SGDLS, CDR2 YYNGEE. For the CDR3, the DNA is TGTGCCAGCAGCGTAGGTGGGGACGATGAGCAGTTCTTC. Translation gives CASSVGGDDEQFF.

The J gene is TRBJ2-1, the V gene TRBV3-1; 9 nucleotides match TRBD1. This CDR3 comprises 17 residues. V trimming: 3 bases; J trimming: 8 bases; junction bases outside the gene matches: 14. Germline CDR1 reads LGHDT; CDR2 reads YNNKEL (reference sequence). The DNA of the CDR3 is TGTGCCAGCAGCCAGGGGAACTACGGGACAGGGCGCGATGAGCAGTTCTTC. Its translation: CASSQGNYGTGRDEQFF.

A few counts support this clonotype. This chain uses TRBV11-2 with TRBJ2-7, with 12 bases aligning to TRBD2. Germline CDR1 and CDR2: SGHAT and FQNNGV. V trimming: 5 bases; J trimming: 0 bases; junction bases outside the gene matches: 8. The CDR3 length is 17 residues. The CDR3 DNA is TGTGCCAGCAGCGATTGGACTAGCGGGGACCCCTCCTACGAGCAGTACTTC. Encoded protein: CASSDWTSGDPSYEQYF.

CDR3 DNA: TGTGCCATCGCACAGGGGTTTGGCTCCTACGAGCAGTACTTC. Its protein product is CAIAQGFGSYEQYF. V and J are TRBV6-1 and TRBJ2-7, with TRBD1 matching 7 bases. Germline V gives CDR1 MNHNS, CDR2 SASEGT. Germline trimming cut 10 bases from V and 0 bases from J; bases unmatched to any gene: 9. This CDR3 has 14 residues.